This T cell receptor beta chain was profiled in a study of cytomegalovirus exposure and HLA in healthy donors. As for this clone: No antigen is known for it.

J was trimmed by 4 bases and V by 7 bases; bases with no gene match: 5. Germline V gene lookup returns CDR1 SNHLY and CDR2 FYNNEI. The CDR3 contains 14 residues. Some clones are missing from TCRdb's copy, which holds only in-frame ones; the method was immunoSEQ multiplex PCR. The repertoire holds 150,000 or so clones, roughly 87% seen once, with roughly 9.2% in the top ten. Study results and caveats: Generally TCR sequences proved uncommon, though certain public TCRs appeared in numerous donors.

The source is a woman aged 18-29 years in good health and CMV-seropositive. The rearrangement uses TRBV2 and TRBJ1-5; the match to TRBD1 covers 9 bases. The sample was PBMCs. The CDR3 loop reads CASNNDRGNQPQHF. Here the CDR3 DNA reads TGTGCCAGCAATAACGACAGGGGGAATCAGCCCCAGCATTTT. The variable domain in full, completed from reference TRBV2 and TRBJ1-5, reads EPEVTQTPSHQVTQMGQEVILRCVPISNHLYFYWYRQILGQKVEFLVSFYNNEISEKSEIFDDQFSVERPDGSNFTLKIRSTKLEDSAMYFCASNNDRGNQPQHFGDGTRLSIL.